These 21 T cell receptor beta chains were sequenced from one sample in a study of vaccination and CD4 T cells after COVID-19. Time point noted: late sampling 161 to 241 days after vaccination in a few convalescent patients. Stated treatment: approximately nine-day PBMC culture with coronavirus spike peptide pools or control peptides (ViraFEST assay). These receptors' targets are unknown. The Oncomine TCR Beta short-read assay generated sequence data from the DNA of cultured CD4+ T cells. TCRdb redid the calling of the PCR reads with MiXCR, one entry per CDR3 protein. The sample yields 20,000 to 25,000 distinct CDR3 sequences, around 33% seen once. This specimen was CD4+ T cells from blood, cultured in vitro, taken about 7 months after SARS-CoV-2 vaccination. These receptors were collected from a human donor who had recovered from COVID-19.

This clonotype was seen more than once but under ten times. The chain recombines TRBV12-3 or TRBV12-4 with TRBJ1-5; unclear D gene. CDR3 length equals 13 residues. Trimming stripped 7 bases from V and 7 bases from J, with 14 bases between. The CDR3 DNA reads as TGTGCCAGCACTCTGGGGAATTACCAGCCCCAGCATTTT. Translation: CASTLGNYQPQHF.

This clonotype was found a few times. This sequence joins TRBV7-2 and TRBJ2-5; D could derive from TRBD1 or TRBD2 (5 bases each). The germline CDR1 and CDR2 sequences are SGHTA and FQGNSA. The CDR3 sequence is 16 residues long. Between the trimmed V and J ends, which lost 5 bases and 5 bases, there was a span of 21 bases. The chain's CDR3 is CASSTSGTLQKETQYF. The CDR3 coding sequence is TGTGCCAGCAGCACGTCGGGGACGCTTCAGAAGGAGACCCAGTACTTC.

This clonotype was seen more than once but under ten times. This sequence joins TRBV4-1 and TRBJ1-2; 7 nucleotides match TRBD1. CDR1 is MGHRA, CDR2 YSYEKL, per germline. The length of the CDR3 is 15 residues. The junction had 6 bases not matched to a gene; V was cut back by 1 base and J by 4 bases. The CDR3 DNA reads as TGCGCCAGCAGCCAAGCCCCGGGACAGATCTATGGCTACACCTTC. Protein: CASSQAPGQIYGYTF.

This clonotype was counted only a few times. The V gene is TRBV20-1, the J gene TRBJ2-3, with D possibly being TRBD2 (6 bases). V was trimmed by 0 bases and J by 6 bases, leaving 13 bases between them. The germline V gene has CDR1 DFQATT and CDR2 SNEGSKA (reference sequence). This CDR3 contains 14 residues. The CDR3 region is CSARDRGITDTQYF. The CDR3 nucleotides are TGCAGTGCTAGAGATCGGGGGATTACGGATACGCAGTATTTT.

On this clonotype itself: At one boundary the junction diverges from the germline segment, which might be a read error. The rearrangement links TRBV20-1 to TRBJ2-5; no clear D gene. The CDR3 totals 14 residues. CDR1 DFQATT and CDR2 SNEGSKA come from the germline V gene (reference sequence). The CDR3 DNA reads TGCAGTGCTCGAGACCAACTCCAACAAGAGACCCAGTACTTC. Its translation is CSARDQLQQETQYF.

The V gene is TRBV20-1, the J gene TRBJ2-3; tentative D call: TRBD1 (5 bases). This CDR3 comprises 10 residues. Germline V gene sequence: CDR1 DFQATT, CDR2 SNEGSKA (reference sequence). V was clipped by 6 bases and J by 5 bases, with 6 bases between them. CDR3 protein: CSAREDTQYF. The DNA of the CDR3 is TGCAGTGCCAGGGAAGATACGCAGTATTTT.

As regards this clonotype: This likely comes from a read error, as the CDR3 has no conserved phenylalanine or tryptophan at its end. J is TRBJ1-2 and V is TRBV24-1; no clear D gene. V was trimmed by 0 bases and J by 2 bases, leaving 3 bases between them. CDR1 KGHDR and CDR2 SFDVKD come from the germline V gene. The length of the CDR3 is 13 residues. The CDR3 loop reads CATSDLGNYGYTL. As DNA, the CDR3 is TGTGCCACCAGTGATTTGGGAAACTATGGCTACACCCTC.

The chain has TRBV7-8 and TRBJ2-1; D unresolved. The germline CDR1 and CDR2 sequences are SGHVS and FQNEAQ. V lost 3 bases and J 8 bases, leaving 5 bases between the germline ends. The length of the CDR3 is 11 residues. CDR3 residues: CASSFLDEQFF. CDR3 nucleotides: TGTGCCAGCAGCTTCCTGGATGAGCAGTTCTTC.

This clonotype appeared a few times. This rearrangement joins TRBV7-2 to TRBJ2-5; TRBD2 matches at 16 bases. CDR3 size: 17 residues. After removal of 4 bases from V and 2 bases from J, the junction contained 4 bases not matched to a gene. CDR1 and CDR2 from the germline V gene are SGHTA and FQGNSA. CDR3 loop: CASSWGLAGGPQETQYF. CDR3 nucleotide sequence: TGTGCCAGCAGCTGGGGACTAGCGGGAGGGCCTCAAGAGACCCAGTACTTC.

The CDR3 reads CSARTDGNMNTEAFF. CDR3 nucleotides: TGCAGTGCTAGAACAGACGGAAACATGAACACTGAAGCTTTCTTT. This chain joins TRBV20-1 and TRBJ1-1; D not resolved. Germline CDR1 is DFQATT and CDR2 is SNEGSKA (reference sequence). V gave up 2 bases and J gave up 0 bases, with 13 bases separating them. There are 15 residues in the CDR3.

There are a few counts of this clonotype. V usage is TRBV6-2 or TRBV6-3 and J usage is TRBJ1-1; 10 bases are a match to TRBD1. Germline CDR1 MNHEY, CDR2 SVGEGT. J lost 1 base, V lost 6 bases, and 5 bases had no gene match. The CDR3 has 15 amino acids. CDR3 amino acids: CASRTGGAGNTEAFF. The CDR3 bases are TGTGCCAGCAGGACAGGGGGCGCGGGGAACACTGAAGCTTTCTTT.

The chain employs TRBV28 and TRBJ1-6, with D perhaps matching TRBD1 (5 bases). The V and J ends lost 7 bases and 2 bases respectively, with 21 bases between them. The CDR3 extends over 18 amino acids. Germline values: CDR1 MDHEN, CDR2 SYDVKM. CDR3 residues: CASMVGYQGGTYNSPLHF. In nucleotides, the CDR3 is TGTGCCAGCATGGTGGGGTATCAGGGAGGAACCTATAATTCACCCCTCCACTTT. The whole variable domain, filled in from reference TRBV28 and TRBJ1-6, reads DVKVTQSSRYLVKRTGEKVFLECVQDMDHENMFWYRQDPGLGLRLIYFSYDVKMKEKGDIPEGYSVSREKKERFSLILESASTNQTSMYLCASMVGYQGGTYNSPLHFGNGTRLTVT.

This chain joins TRBV6-1 and TRBJ2-3, with 12 bases that match TRBD2. CDR3 length: 15 residues. J was trimmed by 4 bases and V by 6 bases; bases with no gene match: 5. CDR1 is MNHNS, CDR2 SASEGT, per germline. The CDR3 reads CASSDLAGGSDTQYF. The CDR3 DNA reads TGTGCCAGCAGCGACCTAGCGGGAGGGTCAGATACGCAGTATTTT.

V and J are TRBV7-8 and TRBJ2-7; a weak D match, TRBD1 (8 bases). Germline CDR1 reads SGHVS; CDR2 reads FQNEAQ. There are 15 residues in the CDR3. V was shortened by 2 bases and J by 0 bases, with 11 bases between the two germline ends. CDR3 sequence reads: CASSLNRGGSYEQYF. CDR3 DNA sequence: TGTGCCAGCAGCTTAAACAGGGGGGGCTCCTACGAGCAGTACTTC.

The genes are TRBV6-1 and TRBJ2-7, with 7 bases identical to TRBD1. This CDR3 is 14 amino acids long. Trimming cost V 5 bases and J 3 bases; bases outside gene matches: 7. Germline V lookup: CDR1 MNHNS, CDR2 SASEGT. The CDR3 DNA sequence: TGTGCCAGCAGTCTTAGGGACAGATACTACGAGCAGTACTTC. It encodes CASSLRDRYYEQYF.

This clonotype was seen more than once but under ten times. This chain joins TRBV28 and TRBJ1-2, with D perhaps matching TRBD1 (5 bases). This CDR3 comprises 16 residues. Germline CDR1 and CDR2: MDHEN and SYDVKM. Between the trimmed V and J ends, which lost 3 bases and 0 bases, there was a span of 14 bases. The CDR3 DNA is TGTGCCAGCAGTTTGGGGGGGGTGATCTCTAACTATGGCTACACCTTC. It codes for CASSLGGVISNYGYTF.

This clonotype was counted a few times. This rearrangement joins TRBV7-2 to TRBJ1-2; weak D call: TRBD1 (5 bases). This CDR3 contains 15 residues. With 1 base removed from V and 4 bases from J, the gap between germline ends came to 13 bases. Germline values: CDR1 SGHTA, CDR2 FQGNSA. CDR3 sequence: CASSLVVRQPYGYTF. The DNA of the CDR3 is TGTGCCAGCAGCTTAGTTGTTCGACAGCCCTATGGCTACACCTTC.

The rearrangement links TRBV20-1 to TRBJ2-1; D is uncertain. Germline V gives CDR1 DFQATT, CDR2 SNEGSKA (reference sequence). This CDR3 is 11 amino acids long. V shed 6 bases and J shed 11 bases, with 14 bases lying between them. The CDR3 nucleotides read TGCAGTGCCCCTTCCCGACTTAAGCAGTTCTTC. This encodes CSAPSRLKQFF.

This chain uses TRBV5-1 with TRBJ2-3, with D possibly being TRBD1 (6 bases). Trimming took 3 bases from V and 2 from J, leaving 7 bases between them. The CDR3 is made up of 13 amino acids. CDR1 SGHRS and CDR2 YFSETQ come from the germline V gene. The CDR3 sequence is CASSYRVTDTQYF. DNA for the CDR3: TGCGCCAGCAGCTACAGGGTCACAGATACGCAGTATTTT.

In its sample, this clonotype was seen a few times. This sequence joins TRBV28 and TRBJ2-7; unclear D gene. Germline V gene lookup returns CDR1 MDHEN and CDR2 SYDVKM. V lost 3 bases to trimming and J lost 6 bases, with 21 bases between them. The CDR3 sequence is 16 residues long. The CDR3: CASSFSSSSKRVEQYF. The CDR3 region has the DNA TGTGCCAGCAGTTTCTCTTCTTCATCCAAACGGGTCGAGCAGTACTTC.

The chain employs TRBV21-1 and TRBJ2-6. TRBV21-1 is deemed a pseudogene. This CDR3 is 17 amino acids long. The CDR3 here is CASTVNRSYSGANVLTF. DNA of the CDR3: TGTGCCAGCACCGTTAACAGATCTTACTCTGGGGCCAACGTCCTGACTTTC.